These T cell receptor beta chains were read from a single sample in a study of early T cells in non-severe SARS-CoV-2 infection. MiXCR, run by TCRdb on the 5' RACE reads, gives a single entry per CDR3 protein. This sample has tens of thousands of distinct CDR3 sequences, with about an eighth found just once. Material for sequencing was whole blood. The source of these receptors is an adult who was a healthcare worker with PCR-confirmed SARS-CoV-2 infection or an uninfected control (not recorded which). The conserved cysteine and the conserved F or W are not part of the CDR3 here.

cdr3_aa j_call v_call
SVEGLVGSSYEQY TRBJ2-7 TRBV29-1
SAREGAGTGELF TRBJ2-2 TRBV20-1
AISESTGGNQPQH TRBJ1-5 TRBV10-3
ASSQDLQGANTEAF TRBJ1-1 TRBV4-1
ASSSSFSYEQY TRBJ2-7 TRBV19
ASSQGLAGSPGGTGELF TRBJ2-2 TRBV6-6
SALDPQYTQY TRBJ2-3 TRBV20-1
ASSPRGGLEVF TRBJ1-1 TRBV11-3
ASSLIGGTSPLH TRBJ1-6 TRBV28
ASSPTGLTEAF TRBJ1-1 TRBV3-1
ASSSTYNSPLH TRBJ1-6 TRBV7-3
ASSGGQAIYSNYGYT TRBJ1-2 TRBV5-1
ASSLTRRARDRDHYGYT TRBJ1-2 TRBV27
SARTPAPYEQY TRBJ2-7 TRBV29-1
ASSQTGGVGVTEAF TRBJ1-1 TRBV28
ASSSGRQAHQPQH TRBJ1-5 TRBV7-9
ATSDAGPRGHNEQF TRBJ2-1 TRBV24-1
ASSQQINNEQF TRBJ2-1 TRBV3-1
ASSRLEGAESH TRBJ2-7 TRBV11-1
ASSQASGTNTGELF TRBJ2-2 TRBV4-2
ASSPGDRGVTEAF TRBJ1-1 TRBV12-3/TRBV12-4
ASSYVPPGGYT TRBJ1-2 TRBV6-6
ATGISPNQPQH TRBJ1-5 TRBV6-5
AWNEGGGAGKDTQY TRBJ2-3 TRBV30
ASSPPGQGEETQY TRBJ2-5 TRBV7-8
ASIRDRASPGEQY TRBJ2-7 TRBV28
SARRSGGTEAF TRBJ1-1 TRBV20-1
ASVRMNTEAF TRBJ1-1 TRBV3-1
SVGTGELF TRBJ2-2 TRBV29-1
ASSQDPLLAETQY TRBJ2-5 TRBV4-1
AWKGGRNTGELF TRBJ2-2 TRBV30